The 11 T cell receptor beta chains below all came from one sample that was sequenced in a study of cytomegalovirus exposure and HLA in healthy donors. The PCR contained 60 Vbeta and 13 Jbeta primers. Sequencing was performed with immunoSEQ multiplex PCR; in TCRdb, only in-frame clones are kept and a portion is missing. Here the sample table reports about 67,000 clones. The source material was PBMCs. The receptors were sampled from a boy aged 5-17 years in good health and CMV-seronegative.

This chain uses TRBV27 with TRBJ1-1, with D tentatively TRBD1 (5 bases). CDR3 size: 14 residues. V was clipped by 2 bases and J by 6 bases, with 13 bases between them. CDR1 and CDR2 (germline): MNHEY, SMNVEV (reference sequence). The CDR3 DNA is TGTGCCAGCAGTTTAACGGGACTAGTCTCTGAAGCTTTCTTT. It encodes CASSLTGLVSEAFF.

To note about this clone: Its ends do not fully match the called genes, so a read error is possible. Other DNA sequences in the same sample also yield this CDR3. The V gene is TRBV12-5, the J gene TRBJ1-1, with 10 nucleotides matching TRBD1. The germline gives CDR1 LGHNT, CDR2 FRNRAP. The CDR3 loop spans 15 amino acids. CDR3 region: CASGLRTGGDTEAFF. The CDR3 nucleotides are TGCGCTAGTGGTTTAAGGACAGGGGGGGACACTGAAGCTTTCTTT.

The chain carries TRBV11-2 and TRBJ1-2; D is unresolved. The CDR3 contains 11 residues. Trimming cost V 10 bases and J 2 bases, with 8 bases left between them. The germline CDR1 and CDR2 sequences are SGHAT and FQNNGV. The CDR3, as DNA: TGTGCCACCGGAGGGAACTATGGCTACACCTTC. Amino acid sequence: CATGGNYGYTF. The full variable domain, completed using reference TRBV11-2 and TRBJ1-2, is EAGVAQSPRYKIIEKRQSVAFWCNPISGHATLYWYQQILGQGPKLLIQFQNNGVVDDSQLPKDRFSAERLKGVDSTLKIQPAKLEDSAVYLCATGGNYGYTFGSGTRLTVV.

The V gene is TRBV9, the J gene TRBJ2-5; D is unclear. Germline values: CDR1 SGDLS, CDR2 YYNGEE. The V end lost 4 bases, the J end lost 3 bases, and 13 bases lay between the germline ends. The CDR3 is made up of 14 amino acids. The CDR3 protein is CASSSSWAEETQYF. CDR3 nucleotide sequence: TGTGCCAGCAGCTCCAGCTGGGCAGAAGAGACCCAGTACTTC.

V is TRBV9 and J is TRBJ2-1, with D possibly TRBD2 on 6 matching bases. The CDR3 sequence is 19 residues long. Germline lookup yields CDR1 SGDLS and CDR2 YYNGEE. The V end lost 0 bases, the J end lost 0 bases, and 19 bases lay between the germline ends. The CDR3 DNA follows: TGTGCCAGCAGCGTAGGGCTCCGGTTTGGGGGGAGCTCCTACAATGAGCAGTTCTTC. Translation: CASSVGLRFGGSSYNEQFF.

CDR3 loop: CASSFRGSNQPQHF. The CDR3 DNA follows: TGTGCCAGCTCATTCCGGGGTTCCAATCAGCCCCAGCATTTT. The V call is TRBV18, the J call TRBJ1-5, with D unresolved. CDR1 and CDR2 (germline): KGHSH, LQKENI. The CDR3 runs to 14 residues. The V gene lost 5 bases and the J gene lost 3 bases, with 11 bases spanning the gap.

This chain connects TRBV11-2 to TRBJ1-1; 8 nucleotides match TRBD1. The CDR3 sequence is 15 residues long. The germline V gene encodes CDR1 SGHAT and CDR2 FQNNGV. J lost 1 base, V lost 4 bases, and 5 bases had no gene match. The CDR3 bases are TGTGCCAGCAGCTCGTTGGACAGGGCGAACACTGAAGCTTTCTTT. Translating gives CASSSLDRANTEAFF.

This chain connects TRBV7-9 to TRBJ1-2; D is unresolved. This CDR3 comprises 14 residues. CDR1 is SEHNR and CDR2 is FQNEAQ in the germline V gene (reference sequence). V was clipped by 1 base and J by 4 bases, with 10 bases between them. The CDR3 is CASSLDEGTYGYTF. Written as DNA, the CDR3 is TGTGCCAGCAGCTTAGATGAGGGCACCTATGGCTACACCTTC.

V and J are TRBV19 and TRBJ1-5, with D tentatively TRBD1 (6 bases). This CDR3 has 13 residues. Germline assignment: CDR1 LNHDA and CDR2 SQIVND (reference sequence). The germline V and J ends were trimmed by 9 bases and 5 bases, with 14 bases remaining between them. CDR3 sequence (DNA): TGTGCCAGCCGACAGGTTAGGGATCAGCCCCAGCATTTT. Amino acids: CASRQVRDQPQHF.

CDR3 nucleotides: TGTGCCAGCAGTGAAGCCCCAGGGACGGGGGATGACGAGCAGTACTTC. Amino acid sequence: CASSEAPGTGDDEQYF. The V call is TRBV6-1, the J call TRBJ2-7; D possibly corresponds to TRBD2 (6 bases). V was trimmed by 0 bases and J by 5 bases, leaving 17 bases between them. The germline V gene encodes CDR1 MNHNS and CDR2 SASEGT. The CDR3 loop spans 16 amino acids.

V gene TRBV6-6 combines with J gene TRBJ2-1; TRBD1 matches at 8 bases. J lost 8 bases, V lost 6 bases, and 6 bases had no gene match. The CDR3 sequence is 13 residues long. Germline lookup yields CDR1 MNHNY and CDR2 SVGAGI (reference sequence). The CDR3 sequence is CASSAGQEDEQFF. In DNA, the CDR3 is TGTGCCAGCAGCGCGGGACAGGAAGATGAGCAGTTCTTC.